Each of the 9 T cell receptor beta chains below was sequenced from the same sample in a study of PD-L1 blockade in urothelial cancer. Time point: peripheral blood 6 weeks after treatment start. Sequenced by immunoSEQ multiplex PCR; TCRdb stores in-frame clones only, minus some. The repertoire includes about 120,000 clones, 75% to 90% of them detected once, and more than 1.5% sits in the top ten. Sequencing was performed on PBMCs, taken around atezolizumab (anti-PD-L1) treatment. These receptors were collected from a man aged 55 to 69 with urothelial cancer.

The chain employs TRBV15 and TRBJ2-5, with 8 positions matching TRBD2. In germline, CDR1 is LNHNV, CDR2 YYDKDF (reference sequence). The CDR3 is made up of 13 amino acids. V lost 11 bases and J lost 5; bases outside the gene matches: 10. The CDR3 sequence: CASGLAGVETQYF. Written as DNA, the CDR3 is TGTGCCTCTGGACTAGCAGGAGTGGAGACCCAGTACTTC.

This clone was found once. The CDR3 loop reads CASSVVGEMNTEAFF. CDR3 sequence (DNA): TGTGCCAGCAGCGTAGTCGGGGAGATGAACACTGAAGCTTTCTTT. V usage is TRBV9 and J usage is TRBJ1-1; D unresolved. The CDR3 length is 15 residues. Trimming shortened V by 0 bases and J by 0 bases, and 9 bases separated the two germline ends. Germline assignment: CDR1 SGDLS and CDR2 YYNGEE.

The V and J genes are TRBV7-9 and TRBJ1-4; D gene unclear. The CDR3 sequence is 17 residues long. V lost 4 bases and J 4 bases, leaving 19 bases between the germline ends. Germline CDR1 and CDR2: SEHNR and FQNEAQ (reference sequence). CDR3 DNA sequence: TGTGCCAGCAGCTCCACTGCCTCCGGGAGTTATAATGAAAAACTGTTTTTT. The encoded protein is CASSSTASGSYNEKLFF.

Here the CDR3 reads CASSGQKNTEAFF. CDR3 nucleotides: TGTGCCAGCTCGGGACAGAAGAACACTGAAGCTTTCTTT. The chain recombines TRBV18 with TRBJ1-1, with 7 bases fitting TRBD1. V shed 6 bases, J shed 1 base, and the junction held 2 bases outside the gene matches. Germline CDR1 is KGHSH and CDR2 is LQKENI. The CDR3 contains 13 residues.

This chain uses TRBV6-1 with TRBJ2-5; no firm D call. Germline values: CDR1 MNHNS, CDR2 SASEGT. CDR3 length: 15 residues. V was shortened by 2 bases and J by 1 base, with 11 bases between the two germline ends. The DNA of the CDR3 is TGTGCCAGCAGTGAATTTGAGCAGGTCCAAGAGACCCAGTACTTC. Translation gives CASSEFEQVQETQYF.

The chain is built from TRBV7-6 and TRBJ2-3; 11 positions agree with TRBD1. Germline CDR1 reads SGHVS; CDR2 reads FNYEAQ. The CDR3 extends over 16 amino acids. The J segment lost 8 bases and the V segment lost 1 base, leaving 8 bases of the junction unmatched. The CDR3 DNA is TGTGCCAGCAGCTTAGTGCGGACAGGGGGCTTCGGTACGCAGTATTTT. Translating it yields CASSLVRTGGFGTQYF.

Of note for this clone: This sample also contains other DNA sequences that code for the same CDR3. The V call is TRBV9, the J call TRBJ2-2, with no clear D. Trimming shortened V by 0 bases and J by 8 bases, and 5 bases separated the two germline ends. This CDR3 is built from 12 residues. Germline CDR1 is SGDLS and CDR2 is YYNGEE. In DNA, the CDR3 is TGTGCCAGCAGCGTAGACTCTGGGGAGCTGTTTTTT. Translating it yields CASSVDSGELFF. Combining the CDR3 with reference TRBV9 and TRBJ2-2 gives the whole variable domain DSGVTQTPKHLITATGQRVTLRCSPRSGDLSVYWYQQSLDQGLQFLIQYYNGEERAKGNILERFSAQQFPDLHSELNLSSLELGDSALYFCASSVDSGELFFGEGSRLTVL.

V gene TRBV5-1 combines with J gene TRBJ1-5; TRBD1 matches at 8 bases. CDR3 length: 15 residues. J gave up 6 bases and V 4 bases, and 9 bases lay outside the gene matches. Per the germline V gene, CDR1 is SGHRS and CDR2 is YFSETQ. The CDR3 spells CASSETGTGGQPQHF. CDR3 bases: TGCGCCAGCAGCGAAACCGGGACAGGTGGTCAGCCCCAGCATTTT.

The chain is built from TRBV7-9 and TRBJ2-7, with 8 bases aligning to TRBD1. Germline V gene data show CDR1 as SEHNR and CDR2 as FQNEAQ (reference sequence). V was clipped by 5 bases and J by 3 bases; unmatched bases: 6. The CDR3 totals 14 residues. CDR3 DNA: TGTGCCAGCAGCCGACAGGGGAAATACTACGAGCAGTACTTC. This encodes CASSRQGKYYEQYF.